This T cell receptor (beta chain) was identified during a study of shared clonotypes between healthy human individuals. Terminally differentiated effector memory CD45RA+ cells were left out of the naive CD8 fraction, which was CD45RO-negative and positively selected for CCR7. The assay was immunoSEQ multiplex PCR, and TCRdb's table has in-frame clones only and misses some. The repertoire holds about 2.1 million clones, with around 93% as singletons. This CDR3 region has 12 residues. V was trimmed by 4 bases and J by 8 bases, leaving 9 bases between them. CDR1 is SGHNT, CDR2 YYREEE, per germline (reference sequence).

Specimen: naive CD8+ T cells from PBMCs. The chain carries TRBV5-4 and TRBJ2-2, with D unclear. This TCR derives from a young man in good health. Some clones in this sample may be carry-over from other donors' samples. CDR3 loop: CASSPSKGELFF. The CDR3 DNA sequence: TGTGCCAGCAGCCCATCGAAGGGGGAGCTGTTTTTT.